Each of the 5 T cell receptor beta chains below was sequenced from the same sample in a study of lymphopenia after photon versus proton radiotherapy. The repertoire was sequenced with immunoSEQ multiplex PCR; TCRdb's copy has only in-frame clones and lacks some. In the table there are about 58,000 clones, about four fifths of which are singletons. The sample consisted of peripheral blood, taken from a patient treated with proton-based radiotherapy. These receptors originate from a man in his sixties with pancreatic cancer.

The J gene is TRBJ2-7, the V gene TRBV27; D is unresolved. CDR3 size: 14 residues. V gave up 3 bases and J gave up 0 bases, with 9 bases separating them. In germline, CDR1 is MNHEY, CDR2 SMNVEV (reference sequence). The CDR3 spells CASSFQERSYEQYF. The CDR3 DNA is TGTGCCAGCAGTTTTCAGGAACGCTCCTACGAGCAGTACTTC.

The chain carries TRBV28 and TRBJ2-1; 10 bases fit TRBD1. The CDR3 consists of 15 residues. CDR1 is MDHEN and CDR2 is SYDVKM in the germline V gene. V lost 5 bases to trimming and J lost 5 bases; unmatched junction nucleotides: 6. CDR3 sequence (DNA): TGTGCCAGCAGTCCAGACAGGGGGCAAGACAATGAGCAGTTCTTC. Its protein is CASSPDRGQDNEQFF. Drawing the rest from reference TRBV28 and TRBJ2-1, the complete variable domain is DVKVTQSSRYLVKRTGEKVFLECVQDMDHENMFWYRQDPGLGLRLIYFSYDVKMKEKGDIPEGYSVSREKKERFSLILESASTNQTSMYLCASSPDRGQDNEQFFGPGTRLTVL.

The chain joins TRBV4-2 to TRBJ2-2; 10 bases are shared with TRBD2. The CDR3 loop spans 18 amino acids. Trimming took 3 bases from V and 4 from J; bases not matched to a gene: 11. The germline V gene encodes CDR1 LGHNA and CDR2 YNFKEQ. The CDR3 is CASSQGGLAIYGTGELFF. The DNA for the CDR3 is TGTGCCAGCAGCCAGGGGGGACTAGCGATTTATGGCACCGGGGAGCTGTTTTTT.

The chain is built from TRBV15 and TRBJ2-2; D possibly corresponds to TRBD1 (7 bases). Trimming removed 1 base at V and 1 base at J, with 13 bases between. Germline assignment: CDR1 LNHNV and CDR2 YYDKDF (reference sequence). This CDR3 contains 17 residues. This chain's CDR3 is CATSRAQGGGNTGELFF. CDR3 in DNA: TGTGCCACCAGCAGAGCCCAGGGGGGCGGGAACACCGGGGAGCTGTTTTTT.

This chain uses TRBV25-1 with TRBJ2-3; D might be TRBD2 (6 bases). Germline V gene data show CDR1 as MGHDK and CDR2 as SYGVNS. V was pared by 7 bases and J by 0 bases, with 14 bases between. The CDR3 has 15 residues. In DNA, the CDR3 is TGTGCCAGCATGGGGGGTTCCCCTAGCACAGATACGCAGTATTTT. The encoded protein is CASMGGSPSTDTQYF.